Each of the 4 T cell receptor beta chains below was sequenced from the same sample in a study of cytomegalovirus exposure and HLA in healthy donors. Here immunoSEQ multiplex PCR was the method, and the copy in TCRdb shows in-frame clones only, minus some. The sample gives approximately 300,000 clones, roughly 87% of which show up once; approximately 1% is in the top ten. Sequencing was done on a sample of PBMCs. The receptors originated from a woman aged 30 to 39 in good health and CMV-seropositive.

This sequence joins TRBV27 and TRBJ2-5; D not resolved. The CDR3 runs to 13 residues. Germline V lookup: CDR1 MNHEY, CDR2 SMNVEV (reference sequence). V lost 4 bases and J lost 0, with 6 bases in between. Here the CDR3 reads CASSSINQETQYF. CDR3 nucleotides: TGTGCCAGCAGTTCAATCAACCAAGAGACCCAGTACTTC.

V is TRBV7-2 and J is TRBJ2-7, with D perhaps matching TRBD1 (6 bases). The CDR3 sequence is 15 residues long. CDR1 SGHTA and CDR2 FQGNSA come from the germline V gene. The V end was cut by 1 base, the J end by 4 bases, with 14 bases between. CDR3 in amino acids: CASSLGSGTPYEQYF. The DNA of the CDR3 is TGTGCCAGCAGCTTAGGTTCCGGGACACCTTACGAGCAGTACTTC.

This chain uses TRBV27 with TRBJ2-3; possible D gene TRBD1, 6 bases. The CDR3 loop spans 15 amino acids. Germline CDR1 MNHEY, CDR2 SMNVEV (reference sequence). Trimming took off 6 bases at V and 1 base at J, with 14 bases between the two ends. In nucleotides, the CDR3 is TGTGCCAGCAGGCCCAGGGGACGAGGCACAGATACGCAGTATTTT. Translated, it gives CASRPRGRGTDTQYF.

This clone has a single count. V gene TRBV2 combines with J gene TRBJ2-1, with TRBD2 matching 8 bases. CDR3 length: 18 amino acids. Germline V lookup: CDR1 SNHLY, CDR2 FYNNEI. The V and J ends lost 5 bases and 0 bases, in that order; junction bases with no gene match: 12. As DNA, the CDR3 is TGTGCCAGCAGTACTCCGGGACTAGACCTCAGCTCCTACAATGAGCAGTTCTTC. Its protein product is CASSTPGLDLSSYNEQFF.